This T cell receptor beta chain was recovered during a study of T cells in Graves' hyperthyroidism and ophthalmopathy. The study's findings and limits: Blood also showed most of the thyroid clonotypes that were expanded above 0.001. In validation, the model predicted ophthalmopathy. These predictions came a median roughly 6 months before onset.

The germline gives CDR1 MDHEN, CDR2 SYDVKM. This CDR3 is built from 15 residues. V shed 3 bases and J shed 5 bases, with 16 bases lying between them. Researchers defined stable Graves' hyperthyroidism as no ophthalmopathy progression within 18 months. Patients aged 18 to 65 had newly diagnosed hyperthyroidism that had lasted under 2 months. This clonotype was seen repeatedly, ten times or more. No antigen is known for it. Amplification of TCR beta CDR3 regions used RNA as the template. The study used the HTBI primer set for a first-round RT-PCR of the TCR CDR3. A single record per CDR3 protein comes from TCRdb applying MiXCR to the multiplex PCR reads. Of some 770,000 distinct CDR3 sequences in the sample, roughly 15% were seen once.

The V call is TRBV28, the J call TRBJ2-5, with D possibly matching TRBD1 (5 bases). The source is a man younger than 35 with Graves' hyperthyroidism. The sequenced sample consisted of blood. CDR3: CASSLGGAGRETQYF. CDR3 nucleotides: TGTGCCAGCAGTTTGGGTGGTGCAGGGCGTGAGACCCAGTACTTC.